The clone carrying this T cell receptor (beta chain) came up many times. Its antigen is still unknown. This sample was taken from a study of T cell repertoires in cytomegalovirus infection. Turning to the study itself: Indications came from public TCR beta signatures; they pointed to CMV infection and to a matching HLA type. Overall study results and limits: The ex vivo response was dominated by HLA-C-restricted CMV-specific TCR beta clonotypes.

V was cut by 1 base and J by 5 bases, with 10 bases left in between. CDR3 size: 14 residues. Germline CDR1 is SGHTA and CDR2 is FQGNSA. One entry per CDR3 protein, called by TCRdb with MiXCR from the reads. In the table there are about 310,000 distinct CDR3 sequences, about 9.1% of which are singletons. Source material: PBMCs. V is TRBV7-2 and J is TRBJ2-3, with a tentative D call TRBD1 (6 bases). The receptor was derived from a human donor in good health (CMV status not recorded). Some clones in this sample may be carry-over from other donors' samples. CDR3 region: CASSLGTGQDTQYF. CDR3 nucleotides: TGTGCCAGCAGCTTAGGCACAGGGCAAGATACGCAGTATTTT.